The 21 T cell receptor beta chains below come from one sample, sequenced in a study of shared clonotypes between healthy human individuals (dated by TCRdb to 2018 to 2021). The library was prepared using the immunoSEQ multiplex PCR assay. The clones in this table, taken by TCRdb from immuneACCESS, are in-frame only. Not every clone is retained; where verified, under half of the shortfall comes from an unresolved V gene, and the cause of the rest is unknown. This sample lists 2 million to 2.5 million clones; 90% to 96% were detected once. The top ten constitute 0.1% to 0.15% of the sample. Sequenced sample: naive CD4+ T cells sorted from blood. The cell subset or site label, as the study defines it: CD45RA+ positively selected. The receptors derive from a man in his late teens or twenties in good health.

This rearrangement joins TRBV19 to TRBJ1-2; 9 bases agree with TRBD1. Germline-derived CDR1 and CDR2 are LNHDA and SQIVND (reference sequence). V was pared by 4 bases and J by 2 bases, with 2 bases of the junction left unmatched. The CDR3 has 14 amino acids. This CDR3 reads CASSRGQGNYGYTF. The CDR3 coding sequence is TGTGCCAGTAGTAGAGGACAGGGGAACTATGGCTACACCTTC.

The chain employs TRBV21-1 and TRBJ2-7; no check of the table's D call, TRBD1, against the DNA was made. TRBV21-1 is shown as a pseudogene. The CDR3 is made up of 14 amino acids. The CDR3 is CASSSRGSYYEQYF. As DNA, the CDR3 is TGTGCCAGCAGCAGCAGGGGTTCCTACTACGAGCAGTACTTC.

The chain links TRBV5-4 to TRBJ2-2, with 7 bases matching TRBD1. This CDR3 spans 15 amino acids. V shed 3 bases and J 9 bases; nucleotides not matched to a gene: 11. Germline CDR1 SGHNT, CDR2 YYREEE (reference sequence). In nucleotides, the CDR3 is TGTGCCAGCAGCTCCCGACAGGGTGGCGGCCGGGAGCTGTTTTTT. This translates into CASSSRQGGGRELFF. Full variable domain (remainder filled in from reference TRBV5-4 and TRBJ2-2): ETGVTQSPTHLIKTRGQQVTLRCSSQSGHNTVSWYQQALGQGPQFIFQYYREEENGRGNFPPRFSGLQFPNYSSELNVNALELDDSALYLCASSSRQGGGRELFFGEGSRLTVL.

On this clone: Additional DNA sequences in this sample encode the identical CDR3. The chain has TRBV7-2 and TRBJ2-1; 8 bases are shared with TRBD2. J lost 1 base, V lost 0 bases, and 2 bases had no gene match. Per germline, CDR1 SGHTA and CDR2 FQGNSA. The CDR3 contains 16 residues. The CDR3 region is CASSLATGGSYNEQFF. CDR3 nucleotides: TGTGCCAGCAGCTTAGCGACGGGAGGGTCCTACAATGAGCAGTTCTTC.

The chain has TRBV29-1 and TRBJ2-1; D not resolved. The CDR3 is 16 residues long. Trimming cost V 4 bases and J 5 bases, with 21 bases left between them. Germline-derived CDR1 and CDR2 are SQVTM and ANQGSEA. The DNA of the CDR3 is TGCAGCGTTGGCCCGGGCTTGAGAAGTTCCCACAATGAGCAGTTCTTC. Amino acid sequence: CSVGPGLRSSHNEQFF.

The V call is TRBV7-2, the J call TRBJ1-1; D is perhaps TRBD1 (6 bases). The CDR3 is 16 residues long. The germline V gene has CDR1 SGHTA and CDR2 FQGNSA. V was clipped by 4 bases and J by 4 bases, with 19 bases between them. This chain's CDR3 is CASSSRMAGGGTEAFF. In nucleotides, the CDR3 is TGTGCCAGCAGCTCCCGAATGGCGGGGGGCGGCACTGAAGCTTTCTTT.

V usage is TRBV6-1 and J usage is TRBJ2-5, with a possible D match to TRBD1 (6 bases). The V end lost 8 bases, the J end lost 0 bases, and 10 bases lay between the germline ends. From germline, CDR1 is MNHNS and CDR2 SASEGT. The CDR3 length is 13 residues. CDR3 sequence reads: CASWTAYQETQYF. DNA of the CDR3: TGTGCCAGCTGGACAGCGTACCAAGAGACCCAGTACTTC.

V gene TRBV28 combines with J gene TRBJ2-4; D unclear. The CDR3 totals 11 residues. V lost 5 bases, J lost 13 bases, and 12 bases lay in between. CDR1 and CDR2 from the germline V gene are MDHEN and SYDVKM. CDR3 loop: CASSASPRQYF. The CDR3 region has the DNA TGTGCCAGCAGTGCCAGCCCCCGGCAGTACTTC.

The chain links TRBV10-3 to TRBJ2-5, with 7 bases aligning to TRBD2. This CDR3 comprises 15 residues. Germline V gene sequence: CDR1 ENHRY, CDR2 SYGVKD. Germline trimming cut 10 bases from V and 2 bases from J; bases unmatched to any gene: 13. Here the CDR3 DNA reads TGTGCCACCAAGGCCCGGAGCGGGGAGCAAGAGACCCAGTACTTC. It encodes CATKARSGEQETQYF.

The chain carries TRBV2 and TRBJ1-1; 7 bases map to TRBD1. Germline assignment: CDR1 SNHLY and CDR2 FYNNEI. CDR3 size: 14 residues. The junction had 6 bases not matched to a gene; V was cut back by 4 bases and J by 4 bases. In nucleotides, the CDR3 is TGTGCCAGCAGTGGGCCAGGGGGGTTCACTGAAGCTTTCTTT. This encodes CASSGPGGFTEAFF.

The rearrangement joins TRBV7-2 to TRBJ1-1; D gene unclear. Germline CDR1 SGHTA, CDR2 FQGNSA. The CDR3 loop spans 14 amino acids. The germline V and J ends were trimmed by 2 bases and 4 bases, with 11 bases remaining between them. The CDR3 bases are TGTGCCAGCAGCTTAATGGTTCGGGGCACTGAAGCTTTCTTT. Translating it yields CASSLMVRGTEAFF.

This clone came up once. V and J are TRBV5-1 and TRBJ2-7; unclear D gene. With 2 bases removed from V and 3 bases from J, the gap between germline ends came to 12 bases. Per germline, CDR1 SGHRS and CDR2 YFSETQ. The CDR3 length is 14 residues. CDR3 residues: CASSLGQVGYEQYF. The CDR3 DNA is TGCGCCAGCAGCTTAGGCCAGGTGGGCTACGAGCAGTACTTC.

This chain joins TRBV29-1 and TRBJ1-4; no clear D gene. This CDR3 is built from 13 residues. V was shortened by 3 bases and J by 2 bases, with 7 bases between the two germline ends. Germline assignment: CDR1 SQVTM and CDR2 ANQGSEA. The CDR3 sequence: CSVETPTNEKLFF. The DNA for the CDR3 is TGCAGCGTTGAGACTCCTACTAATGAAAAACTGTTTTTT.

This clone has just one count. The chain recombines TRBV4-2 with TRBJ1-4; 10 bases are shared with TRBD1. Per the germline V gene, CDR1 is LGHNA and CDR2 is YNFKEQ. The V segment lost 1 base and the J segment 3 bases; nucleotides outside the gene matches: 2. The CDR3 has 16 residues. The CDR3: CASSQGQGAANEKLFF. CDR3 nucleotide sequence: TGTGCCAGCAGCCAAGGACAGGGGGCGGCTAATGAAAAACTGTTTTTT.

The genes are TRBV30 and TRBJ1-2; D is uncertain. From germline, CDR1 is GTSNPN and CDR2 SVGIG (reference sequence). Trimming took 6 bases from V and 0 from J, leaving 8 bases between them. This CDR3 region has 12 residues. The CDR3 loop reads CACSATNYGYTF. The CDR3, as DNA: TGTGCCTGCTCAGCCACTAACTATGGCTACACCTTC. The full variable domain, completed using reference TRBV30 and TRBJ1-2, is SQTIHQWPATLVQPVGSPLSLECTVEGTSNPNLYWYRQAAGRGLQLLFYSVGIGQISSEVPQNLSASRPQDRQFILSSKKLLLSDSGFYLCACSATNYGYTFGSGTRLTVV.

Comments on this clone: Other DNA sequences in this specimen translate into the identical CDR3. The V call is TRBV11-2, the J call TRBJ2-7; the D gene is possibly TRBD2 (5 bases). The CDR3 has 14 amino acids. V shed 1 base and J shed 3 bases, with 10 bases lying between them. CDR1 is SGHAT and CDR2 is FQNNGV in the germline V gene. CDR3 DNA: TGTGCCAGCAGCTTAGGGGCTGGGAGCTACGAGCAGTACTTC. Residues: CASSLGAGSYEQYF.

V gene TRBV7-3 combines with J gene TRBJ2-5, with TRBD2 identical over 10 bases. J was trimmed by 5 bases and V by 4 bases; bases with no gene match: 4. This CDR3 spans 14 amino acids. The germline V gene has CDR1 SGHTA and CDR2 FQGTGA. The CDR3 region has the DNA TGTGCCAGCAGCTCCGGACTAGCGGACGAGACCCAGTACTTC. It encodes CASSSGLADETQYF.

The CDR3 is CASSLLTPGANSPLHF. CDR3 bases: TGTGCCAGCAGCTTACTGACTCCGGGGGCAAATTCACCCCTCCACTTT. The gene calls are TRBV7-9 and TRBJ1-6; maybe TRBD1 (6 bases). CDR3 size: 16 residues. Germline CDR1 and CDR2: SEHNR and FQNEAQ (reference sequence). Deletions cut 2 bases from V and 7 bases from J, with 15 bases between. Full variable domain (missing parts from reference TRBV7-9 and TRBJ1-6): DTGVSQNPRHKITKRGQNVTFRCDPISEHNRLYWYRQTLGQGPEFLTYFQNEAQLEKSRLLSDRFSAERPKGSFSTLEIQRTEQGDSAMYLCASSLLTPGANSPLHFGNGTRLTVT.

To note about this clone: Different DNA sequences within this sample yield the same CDR3. The chain recombines TRBV20-1 with TRBJ2-5, with 8 bases aligning to TRBD2. Germline CDR1 and CDR2: DFQATT and SNEGSKA (reference sequence). V gave up 6 bases and J gave up 5 bases; unmatched junction bases: 2. CDR3 length: 11 amino acids. For the CDR3, the DNA is TGCAGTGCGACTAGCGCCGAGACCCAGTACTTC. This gives the protein CSATSAETQYF.

This chain uses TRBV9 with TRBJ2-3, with 13 bases fitting TRBD2. Germline assignment: CDR1 SGDLS and CDR2 YYNGEE. The CDR3 extends over 17 amino acids. V dropped 4 bases and J dropped 1; count of bases not matched to a gene: 6. CDR3 DNA: TGTGCCAGCAGCAGAGGGACTAGCGGGACCCGCACAGATACGCAGTATTTT. It encodes CASSRGTSGTRTDTQYF.

Note on this clone: The same CDR3 arises from other DNA sequences in this sample as well. V is TRBV19 and J is TRBJ1-2; 9 bases match TRBD1. With 6 bases clipped from V and 2 bases from J, the junction kept 4 bases outside the gene matches. CDR1 is LNHDA, CDR2 SQIVND, per germline (reference sequence). The length of the CDR3 is 14 residues. DNA of the CDR3: TGTGCCAGTAGGACGGGACAGGGAAACTATGGCTACACCTTC. Translated: CASRTGQGNYGYTF.